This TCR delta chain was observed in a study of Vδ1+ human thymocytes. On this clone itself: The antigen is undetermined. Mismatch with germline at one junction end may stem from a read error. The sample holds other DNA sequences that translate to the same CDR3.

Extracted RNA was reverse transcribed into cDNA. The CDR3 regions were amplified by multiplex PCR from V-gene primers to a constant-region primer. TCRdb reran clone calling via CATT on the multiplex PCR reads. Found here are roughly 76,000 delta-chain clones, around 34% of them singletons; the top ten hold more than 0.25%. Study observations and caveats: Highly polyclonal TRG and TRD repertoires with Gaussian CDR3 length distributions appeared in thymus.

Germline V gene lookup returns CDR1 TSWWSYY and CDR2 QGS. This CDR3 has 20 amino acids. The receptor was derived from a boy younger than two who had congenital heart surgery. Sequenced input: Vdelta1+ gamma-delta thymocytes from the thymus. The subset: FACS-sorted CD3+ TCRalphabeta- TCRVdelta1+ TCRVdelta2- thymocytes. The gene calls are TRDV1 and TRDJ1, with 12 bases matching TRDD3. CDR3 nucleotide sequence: TGTGCACTTGGGGAACTTGGCCCTCTACTGGGGGATACCTTCGCCGATAAACTCATCTTT. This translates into CALGELGPLLGDTFADKLIF.